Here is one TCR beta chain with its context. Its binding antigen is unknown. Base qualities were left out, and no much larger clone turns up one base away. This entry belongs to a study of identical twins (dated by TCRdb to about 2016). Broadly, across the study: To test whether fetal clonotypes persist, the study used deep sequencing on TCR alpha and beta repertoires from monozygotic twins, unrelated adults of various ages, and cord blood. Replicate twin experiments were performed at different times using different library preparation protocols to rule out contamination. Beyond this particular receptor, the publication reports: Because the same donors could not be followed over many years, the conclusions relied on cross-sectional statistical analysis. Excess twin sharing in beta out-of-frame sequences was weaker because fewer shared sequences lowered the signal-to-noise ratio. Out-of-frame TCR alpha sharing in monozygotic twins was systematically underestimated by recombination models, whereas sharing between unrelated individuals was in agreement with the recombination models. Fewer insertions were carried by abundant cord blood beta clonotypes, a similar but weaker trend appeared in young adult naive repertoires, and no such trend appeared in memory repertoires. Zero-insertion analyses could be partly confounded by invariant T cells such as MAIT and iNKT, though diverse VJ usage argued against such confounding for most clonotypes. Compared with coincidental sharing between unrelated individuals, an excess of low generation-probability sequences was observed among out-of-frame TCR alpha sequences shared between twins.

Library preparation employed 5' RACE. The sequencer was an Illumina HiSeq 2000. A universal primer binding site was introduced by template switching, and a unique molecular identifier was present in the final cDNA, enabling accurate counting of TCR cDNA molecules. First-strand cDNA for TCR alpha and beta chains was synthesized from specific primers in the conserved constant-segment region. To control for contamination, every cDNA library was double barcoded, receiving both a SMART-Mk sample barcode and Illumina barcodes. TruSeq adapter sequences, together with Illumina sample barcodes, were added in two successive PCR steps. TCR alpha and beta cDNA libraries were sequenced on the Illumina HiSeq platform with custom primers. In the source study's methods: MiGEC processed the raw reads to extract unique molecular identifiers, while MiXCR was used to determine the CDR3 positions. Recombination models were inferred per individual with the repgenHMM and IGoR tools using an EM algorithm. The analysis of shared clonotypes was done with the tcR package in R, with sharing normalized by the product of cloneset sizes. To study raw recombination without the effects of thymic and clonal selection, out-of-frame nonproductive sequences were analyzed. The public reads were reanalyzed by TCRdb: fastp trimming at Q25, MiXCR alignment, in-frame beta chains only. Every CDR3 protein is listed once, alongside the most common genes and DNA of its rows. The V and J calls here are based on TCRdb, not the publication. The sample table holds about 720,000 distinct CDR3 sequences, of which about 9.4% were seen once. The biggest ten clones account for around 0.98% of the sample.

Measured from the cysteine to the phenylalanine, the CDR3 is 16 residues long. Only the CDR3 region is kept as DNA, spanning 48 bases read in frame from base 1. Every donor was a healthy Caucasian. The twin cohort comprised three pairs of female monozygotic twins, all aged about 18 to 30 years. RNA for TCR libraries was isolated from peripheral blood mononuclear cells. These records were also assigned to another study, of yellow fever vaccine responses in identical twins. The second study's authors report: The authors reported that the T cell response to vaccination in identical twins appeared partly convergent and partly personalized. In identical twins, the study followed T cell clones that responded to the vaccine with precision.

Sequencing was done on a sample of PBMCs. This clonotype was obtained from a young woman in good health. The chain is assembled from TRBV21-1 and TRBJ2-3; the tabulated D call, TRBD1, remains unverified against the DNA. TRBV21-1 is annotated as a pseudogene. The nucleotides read TGTGCCAGCAGCAAAGCCGACAGGGATATCACAGATACGCAGTATTTT. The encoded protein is CASSKADRDITDTQYF.